The text below deals with one T cell receptor (beta chain). Trimming pared 4 bases from V and 5 bases from J, leaving 12 bases between. Germline V CDR1 and CDR2: SGHDT, YYEEEE. The CDR3 spans 13 residues. The sample originates from a study of blood T cell repertoires in COVID-19. Study information: The cDNA or gDNA used as material had been derived from T cells, B-cell-depleted T cells, or PBMCs.

The table came from immunoSEQ multiplex PCR; TCRdb's copy has only in-frame clones and leaves some out. The repertoire holds about 150,000 clones, about three quarters seen once, with 16% in the top ten. The sample comprised peripheral blood. The source is a man in his fifties with acute or convalescent COVID-19. The chain carries TRBV5-6 and TRBJ1-2; D is ambiguous. The CDR3 loop is CASSINSPYGYTF. CDR3 sequence (DNA): TGTGCCAGCAGCATTAACAGTCCTTATGGCTACACCTTC.